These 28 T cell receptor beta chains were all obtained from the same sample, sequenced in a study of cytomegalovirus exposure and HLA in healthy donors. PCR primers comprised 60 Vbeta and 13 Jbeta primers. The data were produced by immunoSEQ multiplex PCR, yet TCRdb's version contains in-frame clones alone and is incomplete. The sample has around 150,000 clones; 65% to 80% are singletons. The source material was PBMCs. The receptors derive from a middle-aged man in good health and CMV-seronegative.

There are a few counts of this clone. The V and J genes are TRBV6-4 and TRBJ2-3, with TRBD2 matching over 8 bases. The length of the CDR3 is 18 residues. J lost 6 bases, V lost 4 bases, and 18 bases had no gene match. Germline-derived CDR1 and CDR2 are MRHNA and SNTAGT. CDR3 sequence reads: CASSVTTKSGSPWDTQYF. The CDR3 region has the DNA TGTGCCAGCAGTGTCACCACAAAGAGCGGGAGTCCGTGGGATACGCAGTATTTT.

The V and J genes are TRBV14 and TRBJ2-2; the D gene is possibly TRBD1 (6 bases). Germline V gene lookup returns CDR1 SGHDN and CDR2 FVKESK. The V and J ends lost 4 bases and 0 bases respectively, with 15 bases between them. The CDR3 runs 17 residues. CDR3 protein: CASSPLRGSANTGELFF. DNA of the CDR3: TGTGCCAGCAGCCCTCTCAGGGGATCGGCGAACACCGGGGAGCTGTTTTTT.

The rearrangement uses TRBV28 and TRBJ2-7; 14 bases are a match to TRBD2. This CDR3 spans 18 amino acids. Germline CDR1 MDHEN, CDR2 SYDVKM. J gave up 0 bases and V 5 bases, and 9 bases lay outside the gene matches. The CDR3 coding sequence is TGTGCCAGCAGTGACGGACTAGCGGGAGGCCCCCTCTCCTACGAGCAGTACTTC. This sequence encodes CASSDGLAGGPLSYEQYF.

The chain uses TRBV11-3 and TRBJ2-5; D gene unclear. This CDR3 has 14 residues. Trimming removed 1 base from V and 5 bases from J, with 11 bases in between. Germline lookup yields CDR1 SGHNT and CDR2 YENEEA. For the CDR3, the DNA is TGTGCCAGCAGCTTAGGAGGCCCGCCGGAGACCCAGTACTTC. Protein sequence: CASSLGGPPETQYF.

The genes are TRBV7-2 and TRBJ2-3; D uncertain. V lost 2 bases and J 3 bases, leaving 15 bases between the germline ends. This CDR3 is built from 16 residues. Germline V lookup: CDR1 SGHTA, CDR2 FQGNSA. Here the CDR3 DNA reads TGTGCCAGCAGCTTACAAATGGCCCAATGGACAGATACGCAGTATTTT. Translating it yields CASSLQMAQWTDTQYF.

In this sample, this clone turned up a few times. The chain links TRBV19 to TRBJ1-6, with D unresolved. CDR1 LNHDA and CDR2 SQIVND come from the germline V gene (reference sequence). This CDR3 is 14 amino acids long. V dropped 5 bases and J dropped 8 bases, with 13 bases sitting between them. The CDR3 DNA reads TGTGCCAGTAGTCACGGGCGGGCGTATTCACCCCTCCACTTT. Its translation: CASSHGRAYSPLHF.

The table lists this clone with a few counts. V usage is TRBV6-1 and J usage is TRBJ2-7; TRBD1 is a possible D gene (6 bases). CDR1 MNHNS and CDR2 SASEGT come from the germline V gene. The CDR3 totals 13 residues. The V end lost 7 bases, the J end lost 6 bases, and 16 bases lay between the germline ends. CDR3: CASNQGTPREQYF. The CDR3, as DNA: TGTGCCAGCAATCAGGGGACACCTCGCGAGCAGTACTTC.

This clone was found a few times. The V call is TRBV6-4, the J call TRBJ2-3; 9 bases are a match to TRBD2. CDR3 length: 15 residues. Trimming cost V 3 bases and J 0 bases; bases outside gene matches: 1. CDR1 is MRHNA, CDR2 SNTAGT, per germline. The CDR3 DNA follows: TGTGCCAGCAGTGAAGCGGGAGGTAGCACAGATACGCAGTATTTT. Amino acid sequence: CASSEAGGSTDTQYF.

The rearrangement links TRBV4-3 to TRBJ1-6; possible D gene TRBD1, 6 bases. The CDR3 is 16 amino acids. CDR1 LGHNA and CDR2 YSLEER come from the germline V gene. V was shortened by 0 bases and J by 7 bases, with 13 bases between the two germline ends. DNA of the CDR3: TGCGCCAGCAGCCAAGATGTAAGGGGGGGAAATTCACCCCTCCACTTT. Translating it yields CASSQDVRGGNSPLHF.

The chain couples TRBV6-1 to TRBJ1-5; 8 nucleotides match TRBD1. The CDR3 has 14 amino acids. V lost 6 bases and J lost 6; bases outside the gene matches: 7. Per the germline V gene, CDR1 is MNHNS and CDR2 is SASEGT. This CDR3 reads CASRMDRVVQPQHF. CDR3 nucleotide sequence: TGTGCCAGCAGGATGGACAGGGTTGTTCAGCCCCAGCATTTT.

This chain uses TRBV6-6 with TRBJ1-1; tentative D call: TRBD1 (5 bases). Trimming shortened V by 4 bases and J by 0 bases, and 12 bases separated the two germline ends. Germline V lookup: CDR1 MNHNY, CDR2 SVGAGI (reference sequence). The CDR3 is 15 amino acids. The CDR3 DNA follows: TGTGCCAGCAGTTTTAGACAGTCCCTGAACACTGAAGCTTTCTTT. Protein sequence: CASSFRQSLNTEAFF.

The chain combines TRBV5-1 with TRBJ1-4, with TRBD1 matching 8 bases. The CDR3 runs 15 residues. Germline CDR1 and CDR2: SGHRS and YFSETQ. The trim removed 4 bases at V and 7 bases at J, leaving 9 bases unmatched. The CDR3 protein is CASSGGQGKGEKLFF. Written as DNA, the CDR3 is TGCGCCAGCAGCGGCGGACAGGGCAAGGGTGAAAAACTGTTTTTT.

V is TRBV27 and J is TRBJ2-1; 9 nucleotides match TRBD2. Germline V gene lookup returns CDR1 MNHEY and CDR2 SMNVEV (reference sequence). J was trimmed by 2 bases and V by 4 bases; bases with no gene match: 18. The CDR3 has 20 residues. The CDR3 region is CASSSIAGVSNWVPYNEQFF. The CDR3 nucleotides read TGTGCCAGCAGTTCGATAGCGGGAGTAAGTAATTGGGTCCCCTACAATGAGCAGTTCTTC.

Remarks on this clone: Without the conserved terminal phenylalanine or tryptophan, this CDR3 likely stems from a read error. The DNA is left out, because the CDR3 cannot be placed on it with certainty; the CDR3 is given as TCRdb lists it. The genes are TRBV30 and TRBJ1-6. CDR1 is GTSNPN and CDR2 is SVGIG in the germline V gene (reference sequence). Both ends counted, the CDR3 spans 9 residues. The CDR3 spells CAWKPDCLG.

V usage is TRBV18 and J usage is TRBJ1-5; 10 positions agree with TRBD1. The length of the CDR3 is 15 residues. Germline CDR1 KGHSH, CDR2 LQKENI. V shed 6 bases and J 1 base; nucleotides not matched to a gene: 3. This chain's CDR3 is CASSWGQGSNQPQHF. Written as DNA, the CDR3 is TGTGCCAGCTCCTGGGGACAGGGGAGCAATCAGCCCCAGCATTTT.

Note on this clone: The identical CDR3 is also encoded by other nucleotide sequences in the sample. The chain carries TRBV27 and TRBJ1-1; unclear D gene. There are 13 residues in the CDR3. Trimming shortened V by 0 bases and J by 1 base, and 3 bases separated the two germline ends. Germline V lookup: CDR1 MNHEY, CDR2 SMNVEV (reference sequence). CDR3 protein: CASSLSRNTEAFF. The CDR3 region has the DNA TGTGCCAGCAGTTTATCGAGGAACACTGAAGCTTTCTTT.

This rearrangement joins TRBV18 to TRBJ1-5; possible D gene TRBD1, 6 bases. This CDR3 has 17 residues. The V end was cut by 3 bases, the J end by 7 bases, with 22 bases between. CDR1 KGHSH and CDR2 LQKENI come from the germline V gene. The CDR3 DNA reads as TGTGCCAGCTCACCTTCGGTGCCCCAGGGGAGAGGCCAGCCCCAGCATTTT. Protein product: CASSPSVPQGRGQPQHF.

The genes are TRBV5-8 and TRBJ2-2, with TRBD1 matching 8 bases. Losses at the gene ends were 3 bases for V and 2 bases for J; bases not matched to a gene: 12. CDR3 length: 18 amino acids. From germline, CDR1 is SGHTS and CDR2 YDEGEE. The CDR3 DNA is TGTGCCAGCAGCTCCGGAGCAGGGGGCGGCGGTAACACCGGGGAGCTGTTTTTT. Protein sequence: CASSSGAGGGGNTGELFF.

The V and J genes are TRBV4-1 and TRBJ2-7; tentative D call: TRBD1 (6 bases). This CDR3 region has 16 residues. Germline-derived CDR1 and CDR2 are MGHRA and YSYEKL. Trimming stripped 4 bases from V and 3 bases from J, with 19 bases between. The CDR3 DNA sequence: TGCGCCAGCAGCCCCGTCCCGCAGGGGAGTCGCTACGAGCAGTACTTC. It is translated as CASSPVPQGSRYEQYF.

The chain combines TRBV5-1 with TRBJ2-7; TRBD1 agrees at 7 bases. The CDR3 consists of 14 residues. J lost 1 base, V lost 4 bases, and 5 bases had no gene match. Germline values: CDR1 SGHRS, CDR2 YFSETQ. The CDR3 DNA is TGCGCCAGCAGCCCGCTACAGGGGTCCTACGAGCAGTACTTC. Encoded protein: CASSPLQGSYEQYF.

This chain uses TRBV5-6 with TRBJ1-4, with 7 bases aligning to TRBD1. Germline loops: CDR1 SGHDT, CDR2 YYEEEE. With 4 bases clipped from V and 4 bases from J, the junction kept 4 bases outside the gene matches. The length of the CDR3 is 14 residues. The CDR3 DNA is TGTGCCAGCAGCCCCGGGACAGATAATGAAAAACTGTTTTTT. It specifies CASSPGTDNEKLFF.

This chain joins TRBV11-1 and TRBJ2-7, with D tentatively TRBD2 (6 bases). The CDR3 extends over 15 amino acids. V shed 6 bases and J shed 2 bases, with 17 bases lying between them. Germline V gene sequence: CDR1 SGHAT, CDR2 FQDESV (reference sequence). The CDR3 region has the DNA TGTGCCAGCAGACCGACTAGGAGTGGCGCCTACGAGCAGTACTTC. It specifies CASRPTRSGAYEQYF.

As DNA, the CDR3 is TGTGCCAGCCAACTAGCGGGAGCTTCCCAAGAGACCCAGTACTTC. Translating it yields CASQLAGASQETQYF. The chain carries TRBV11-2 and TRBJ2-5, with 11 bases that match TRBD2. CDR1 SGHAT and CDR2 FQNNGV come from the germline V gene. The CDR3 is 15 amino acids. V lost 8 bases to trimming and J lost 1 base; unmatched junction nucleotides: 6.

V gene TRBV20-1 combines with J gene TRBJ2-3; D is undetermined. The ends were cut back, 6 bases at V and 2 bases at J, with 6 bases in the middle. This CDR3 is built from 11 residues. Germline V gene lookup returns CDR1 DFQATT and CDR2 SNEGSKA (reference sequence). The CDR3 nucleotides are TGCAGTGCAATCTCCACAGATACGCAGTATTTT. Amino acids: CSAISTDTQYF.

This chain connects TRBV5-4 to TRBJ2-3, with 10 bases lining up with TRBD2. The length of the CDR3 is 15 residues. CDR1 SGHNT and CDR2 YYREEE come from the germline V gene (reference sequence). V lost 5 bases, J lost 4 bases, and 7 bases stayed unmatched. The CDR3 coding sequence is TGTGCCAGCAGTCCTAGCGGGAGTAACGCAGATACGCAGTATTTT. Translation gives CASSPSGSNADTQYF.

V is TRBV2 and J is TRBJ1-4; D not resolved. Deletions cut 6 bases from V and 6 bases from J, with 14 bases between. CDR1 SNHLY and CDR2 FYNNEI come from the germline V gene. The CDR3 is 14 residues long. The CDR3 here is CASRPAGGDEKLFF. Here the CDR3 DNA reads TGTGCCAGCAGGCCCGCGGGAGGCGATGAAAAACTGTTTTTT.

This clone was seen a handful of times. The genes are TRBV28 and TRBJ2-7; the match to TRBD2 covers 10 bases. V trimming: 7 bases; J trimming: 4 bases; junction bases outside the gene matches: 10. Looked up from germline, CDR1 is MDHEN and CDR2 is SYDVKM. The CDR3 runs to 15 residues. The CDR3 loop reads CASTLSGTSVYEQYF. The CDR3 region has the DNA TGTGCCAGCACGCTGTCCGGGACTAGCGTATACGAGCAGTACTTC.

The CDR3 coding sequence is TGTGCCAGCAGTTTCGGACAGGACTATGGCTACACCTTC. The encoded protein is CASSFGQDYGYTF. The genes are TRBV27 and TRBJ1-2, with 7 bases matching TRBD1. This CDR3 contains 13 residues. The germline gives CDR1 MNHEY, CDR2 SMNVEV (reference sequence). V was pared by 3 bases and J by 3 bases, with 1 base of the junction left unmatched.